This TCR beta chain was recorded in a study of early T cells in non-severe SARS-CoV-2 infection. For the study at large: Chains from this unsorted whole-blood bulk RNA could not be paired.

The table lists this clonotype with many counts. Its target is not known. The CDR3 is 14 amino acids. Trimming left V 4 bases short and J 3 bases short, with 13 bases between. The germline V gene has CDR1 WSHSY and CDR2 SAAADI. Separate cDNA molecules each had unique molecular identifiers attached to them. One entry per CDR3 protein results from TCRdb running MiXCR on the 5' RACE reads. Of 65,000 to 85,000 distinct CDR3 sequences listed, more than 9% were seen once; the top ten hold roughly 3.8%. Regarding the study as a whole: Anti-spike CD8 responses were favored in VDJdb matching, and private and CD4 specificities were missed.

The sequenced sample consisted of whole blood. This sequence was found in an adult who was a healthcare worker with PCR-confirmed SARS-CoV-2 infection or an uninfected control (not recorded which). The chain recombines TRBV10-2 with TRBJ2-7, with D maybe TRBD2 (7 bases). The DNA of the CDR3 is TGCGCCAGCAGTGGGGGGGGCCAGTACTACGAGCAGTACTTC. It translates to CASSGGGQYYEQYF.